Listed below are T cell receptor beta chains from one sample, sequenced in a study of shared clonotypes between healthy human individuals. Assay used: immunoSEQ multiplex PCR; TCRdb lists only in-frame clones, some missing. The sample shows roughly 480,000 clones, 79% of them seen only once. The sequenced sample consisted of PBMCs. All receptors derive from a woman in her thirties or forties in good health. Some clones in this sample may be carry-over from other donors' samples. The CDR3 runs from the conserved cysteine through the conserved F or W. Fields, in order: V gene, clone size, CDR3 protein. Not all rows give a size; the values are once, few, many and, for expanded clones, a class.

v_gene: TRBV4-1
abundance: few
CDR3aa: CASSQGFTGQGLYEQYF

v_gene: TRBV7-2
abundance: NA
CDR3aa: CASSARDTQYF

v_gene: TRBV5-6
abundance: NA
CDR3aa: CASQSASGRALTDTQYF

v_gene: TRBV7-7
abundance: NA
CDR3aa: CASSLRRTVWAEAFF

v_gene: TRBV6-1
abundance: few
CDR3aa: CASNVGGHTDTQYF

v_gene: TRBV30
abundance: once
CDR3aa: CAWRGPGRNNQPQHF

v_gene: TRBV18
abundance: NA
CDR3aa: CASSPPGGVETQYF

v_gene: TRBV28
abundance: NA
CDR3aa: CASSSRSYEQYF

v_gene: TRBV19
abundance: NA
CDR3aa: CASRAVGGNQPQHF

v_gene: TRBV15
abundance: NA
CDR3aa: CATSIRQGTGEKLFF

v_gene: TRBV19
abundance: NA
CDR3aa: CASSVNGDTAYEQYF

v_gene: TRBV28
abundance: NA
CDR3aa: CASSEGTFEAFF

v_gene: TRBV6-5
abundance: NA
CDR3aa: CASRPPVQTNYGYTF

v_gene: TRBV7-5
abundance: NA
CDR3aa: CARSLLGLAPGELFF

v_gene: TRBV7-2
abundance: NA
CDR3aa: CASSSDSYSYNEQFF

v_gene: TRBV10-3
abundance: NA
CDR3aa: CAISGAGSTDTQYF

v_gene: TRBV14
abundance: NA
CDR3aa: CASSLAGGPYEQFF

v_gene: TRBV28
abundance: NA
CDR3aa: CASSLALGAGGYNEQFF

v_gene: TRBV6-1
abundance: NA
CDR3aa: CASKAGGVNEQYF

v_gene: TRBV5-1
abundance: few
CDR3aa: CASSTRTGSTDTQYF

v_gene: TRBV15
abundance: once
CDR3aa: CATSRDLTSGRATDTQYF

v_gene: TRBV10-1
abundance: NA
CDR3aa: CASSKLGLAGIHEQYF

v_gene: TRBV9
abundance: NA
CDR3aa: CASSVVGGGNEQFF

v_gene: TRBV28
abundance: NA
CDR3aa: CASSSRLTGDINTEAFF

v_gene: TRBV5-1
abundance: NA
CDR3aa: CASSLVSSGTGEQYF

v_gene: TRBV2
abundance: NA
CDR3aa: CASSPARVIDEQYF

v_gene: TRBV6-5
abundance: NA
CDR3aa: CASSYGSTGKLFF

v_gene: TRBV28
abundance: NA
CDR3aa: CASSSDRYEQYF